What follows is one T cell receptor (beta chain) and its context. What it binds is unknown. The same CDR3 arises from other DNA sequences in this sample as well. PCR involved 60 Vbeta and 13 Jbeta primers. Libraries were prepared by immunoSEQ multiplex PCR; TCRdb keeps only in-frame clonotypes and omits some of them. The sample carries about 150,000 clones, approximately 81% recorded once. This specimen comes from a study of cytomegalovirus exposure and HLA in healthy donors. Findings of the study overall: Segments of the TCR beta V type were, in most cases, productive about 87% or about 30% of the time in an earlier analysis. Among TCR beta chains, those listed as cytomegalovirus-associated numbered about 160.

The TCR was taken from a middle-aged woman in good health and CMV-seropositive. Sequencing was carried out using PBMCs.

The CDR3 DNA follows: TGTGCCAGCAGCACCCTGCTAGCGAGGGAGACCCAGTACTTC. Its protein is CASSTLLARETQYF. This chain joins TRBV5-6 and TRBJ2-5; possible D gene TRBD2, 6 bases. Per the germline V gene, CDR1 is SGHDT and CDR2 is YYEEEE. Trimming shortened V by 4 bases and J by 5 bases, and 15 bases separated the two germline ends. The CDR3 runs 14 residues.